These T cell receptor beta chains were read from a single sample in a study of cytomegalovirus exposure and HLA in healthy donors. Clones were sequenced by immunoSEQ multiplex PCR, and TCRdb holds only the in-frame ones, with some missing. The top ten clones hold approximately 2.3% of a sample with roughly 60,000 clones, 85% to 95% of them seen once. The source material was PBMCs. Source of these receptors: a man aged 18 to 35 in good health and CMV-seronegative. Each CDR3 is given with its conserved first and last residue. Each record gives: J gene, clone size, V gene, D gene, CDR3 protein, CDR3 DNA. D genes are given only for firm matches. Clone size appears in some rows only: once, few, many, or a class for an expanded clone.

TRBJ2-7 | . | TRBV7-9 | . | CASSLGGSPEQYF | TGTGCCAGCAGCTTAGGAGGGAGTCCCGAGCAGTACTTC
TRBJ2-3 | . | TRBV2 | . | CASWGTGPETDTQYF | TGTGCCAGCTGGGGCACCGGGCCGGAGACAGATACGCAGTATTTT
TRBJ1-1 | . | TRBV7-8 | . | CASSFRDTLNTEAFF | TGTGCCAGCAGCTTCCGGGACACGCTAAATACTGAAGCTTTCTTT
TRBJ2-6 | . | TRBV10-1 | . | CASSDLDRPSSGANVLTF | TGCGCCAGCAGTGACCTTGACAGGCCCAGCTCTGGGGCCAACGTCCTGACTTTC
TRBJ2-1 | . | TRBV7-9 | TRBD2 | CASSLSHSGTLSYNEQFF | TGTGCCAGCAGCTTATCTCATAGCGGGACCCTCTCCTACAATGAGCAGTTCTTC
TRBJ2-5 | . | TRBV30 | . | CAWSHETQYF | TGTGCCTGGAGTCATGAGACCCAGTACTTC
TRBJ2-7 | . | TRBV27 | TRBD1 | CASWDRGNEQYF | TGTGCCAGCTGGGACAGGGGGAACGAGCAGTACTTC
TRBJ2-7 | . | TRBV11-3 | TRBD1 | CASSGDRTYEQYF | TGTGCCAGCAGCGGGGACAGAACCTACGAGCAGTACTTC
TRBJ2-7 | . | TRBV6-1 | TRBD1 | CASTVTGEYYEQYF | TGTGCCAGCACCGTAACAGGGGAGTACTACGAGCAGTACTTC
TRBJ2-7 | . | TRBV14 | TRBD1 | CASSQAGQGYEQYF | TGTGCCAGCAGCCAAGCGGGACAGGGCTACGAGCAGTACTTC
TRBJ2-7 | . | TRBV6-5 | . | CASRREGKNYEQYF | TGTGCCAGCCGCCGTGAGGGCAAAAACTACGAGCAGTACTTC
TRBJ2-1 | . | TRBV29-1 | TRBD2 | CSAGEGLAGVRYNEQFF | TGCAGCGCTGGGGAAGGACTAGCGGGAGTAAGGTACAATGAGCAGTTCTTC
TRBJ2-7 | . | TRBV7-2 | TRBD2 | CASSLGTSGRSSYEQYF | TGTGCCAGCAGCTTAGGGACTAGCGGCAGGAGCTCCTACGAGCAGTACTTC
TRBJ2-1 | once | TRBV30 | TRBD2 | CAWSGTSGYNEQFF | TGTGCCTGGAGCGGGACTAGCGGATACAATGAGCAGTTCTTC
TRBJ2-7 | . | TRBV4-1 | . | CASSQDVIAVEQYF | TGCGCCAGCAGCCAAGATGTAATCGCAGTCGAGCAGTACTTC
TRBJ1-1 | . | TRBV5-8 | . | CASSLIMNTEAFF | TGTGCCAGCAGCTTGATCATGAACACTGAAGCTTTCTTT
TRBJ2-2 | . | TRBV11-2 | . | CASSVRVGNTGELFF | TGTGCCAGCAGTGTACGGGTGGGGAACACCGGGGAGCTGTTTTTT
TRBJ1-5 | . | TRBV19 | . | CASSTTRNQPQHF | TGTGCCAGTAGTACGACGAGGAATCAGCCCCAGCATTTT
TRBJ2-5 | . | TRBV18 | . | CASSPLSLRQETQYF | TGTGCCAGCTCACCACTCTCCCTGCGGCAAGAGACCCAGTACTTC
TRBJ1-1 | . | TRBV19 | TRBD1 | CASSAGQGANTEAFF | TGTGCCAGTAGTGCTGGACAGGGGGCGAACACTGAAGCTTTCTTT
TRBJ2-2 | . | TRBV7-7 | TRBD2 | CASSPMTSNTGELFF | TGTGCCAGCAGCCCTATGACTAGCAACACCGGGGAGCTGTTTTTT
TRBJ2-2 | . | TRBV28 | TRBD1 | CASSPQDRANTGELFF | TGTGCCAGCAGTCCCCAGGACAGGGCGAACACCGGGGAGCTGTTTTTT
TRBJ1-3 | . | TRBV6-1 | . | CASNEVGGPGNTIYF | TGTGCCAGCAATGAAGTGGGGGGTCCTGGAAACACCATATATTTT
TRBJ2-7 | . | TRBV7-7 | TRBD1 | CASSSGTGREQYF | TGTGCCAGCAGCTCAGGGACAGGGAGGGAGCAGTACTTC
TRBJ2-7 | few | TRBV30 | . | CAWSVGRAYEQYF | TGTGCCTGGAGTGTTGGGCGGGCCTACGAGCAGTACTTC
TRBJ1-5 | once | TRBV12-5 | TRBD1 | CASGPTGRNQPQHF | TGTGCTAGTGGTCCGACAGGGCGCAATCAGCCCCAGCATTTT
TRBJ2-6 | . | TRBV10-3 | TRBD2 | CAIMESGSLPVLTF | TGTGCCATCATGGAGAGCGGGAGCTTACCCGTCCTGACTTTC
TRBJ1-5 | . | TRBV5-6 | TRBD1 | CASSLHPGQNQPQHF | TGTGCCAGCAGCTTACACCCGGGACAGAATCAGCCCCAGCATTTT
TRBJ2-2 | . | TRBV28 | . | CASSFLPTGELFF | TGTGCCAGCAGTTTCCTTCCCACCGGGGAGCTGTTTTTT
TRBJ2-2 | once | TRBV23-1 | TRBD2 | CASSQSIPSGSNTGELFF | TGCGCCAGCAGTCAATCGATTCCTAGCGGATCGAACACCGGGGAGCTGTTTTTT
TRBJ2-3 | . | TRBV10-3 | TRBD2 | CAISATGLADTDTQYF | TGTGCCATCAGTGCCACGGGTCTAGCGGACACAGATACGCAGTATTTT
TRBJ2-5 | . | TRBV19 | . | CASSIERLEGETQYF | TGTGCCAGTAGTATAGAACGACTAGAGGGAGAGACCCAGTACTTC
TRBJ2-1 | . | TRBV5-1 | TRBD1 | CASRGQGSYNEQFF | TGCGCCAGCAGAGGACAGGGATCCTACAATGAGCAGTTCTTC
TRBJ1-1 | . | TRBV6-5 | . | CASSYLGTNTEAFF | TGTGCCAGCAGTTACCTCGGGACAAACACTGAAGCTTTCTTT
TRBJ1-4 | . | TRBV6-1 | . | CASSAGTHVATNEKLFF | TGTGCCAGCAGTGCCGGGACACATGTTGCAACTAATGAAAAACTGTTTTTT
TRBJ1-4 | . | TRBV27 | . | CASSSLATGPTNEKLFF | TGTGCCAGCAGTTCCCTCGCGACAGGCCCAACTAATGAAAAACTGTTTTTT
TRBJ1-5 | . | TRBV21-1 | . | CASSRTGRKNQPQHF | TGTGCCAGCAGCAGGACAGGGAGAAAGAATCAGCCCCAGCATTTT